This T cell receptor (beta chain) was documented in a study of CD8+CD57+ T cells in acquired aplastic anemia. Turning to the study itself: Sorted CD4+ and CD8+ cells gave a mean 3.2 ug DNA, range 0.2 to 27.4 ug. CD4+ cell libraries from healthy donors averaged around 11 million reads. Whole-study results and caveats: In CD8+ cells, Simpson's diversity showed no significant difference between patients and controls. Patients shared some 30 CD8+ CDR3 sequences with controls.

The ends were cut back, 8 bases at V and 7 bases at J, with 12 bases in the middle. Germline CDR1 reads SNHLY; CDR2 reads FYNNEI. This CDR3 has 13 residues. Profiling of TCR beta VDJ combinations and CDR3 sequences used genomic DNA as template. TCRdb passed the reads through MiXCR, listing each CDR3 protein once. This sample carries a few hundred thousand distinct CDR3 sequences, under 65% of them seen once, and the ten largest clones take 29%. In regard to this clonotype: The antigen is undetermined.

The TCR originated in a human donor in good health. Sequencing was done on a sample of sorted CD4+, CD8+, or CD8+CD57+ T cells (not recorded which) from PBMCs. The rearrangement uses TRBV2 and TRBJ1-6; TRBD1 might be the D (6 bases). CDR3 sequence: CASPDRKNSPLHF. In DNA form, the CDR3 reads TGTGCCAGCCCAGACAGGAAGAATTCACCCCTCCACTTT.